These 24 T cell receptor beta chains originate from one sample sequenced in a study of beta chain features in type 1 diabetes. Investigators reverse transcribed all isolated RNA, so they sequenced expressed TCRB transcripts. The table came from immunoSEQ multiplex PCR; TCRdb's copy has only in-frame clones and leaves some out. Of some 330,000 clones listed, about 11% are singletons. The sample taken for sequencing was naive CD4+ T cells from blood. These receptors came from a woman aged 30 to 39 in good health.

CDR3 DNA sequence: TGTGCCAGTAGTACCCAGCGTGAGAGAACCACAGATACGCAGTATTTT. This sequence encodes CASSTQRERTTDTQYF. This sequence joins TRBV19 and TRBJ2-3; D gene uncertain. The germline V and J ends were trimmed by 4 bases and 2 bases, with 16 bases remaining between them. This CDR3 region has 16 residues. Germline V gene sequence: CDR1 LNHDA, CDR2 SQIVND (reference sequence). Using reference TRBV19 and TRBJ2-3 for the parts outside the CDR3, the full variable domain is DGGITQSPKYLFRKEGQNVTLSCEQNLNHDAMYWYRQDPGQGLRLIYYSQIVNDFQKGDIAEGYSVSREKKESFPLTVTSAQKNPTAFYLCASSTQRERTTDTQYFGPGTRLTVL.

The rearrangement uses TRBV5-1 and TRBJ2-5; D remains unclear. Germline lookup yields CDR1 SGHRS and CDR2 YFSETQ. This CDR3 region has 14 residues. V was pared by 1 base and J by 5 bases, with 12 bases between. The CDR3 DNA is TGCGCCAGCAGCTTGACCGGGTTTCGCGAGACCCAGTACTTC. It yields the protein CASSLTGFRETQYF.

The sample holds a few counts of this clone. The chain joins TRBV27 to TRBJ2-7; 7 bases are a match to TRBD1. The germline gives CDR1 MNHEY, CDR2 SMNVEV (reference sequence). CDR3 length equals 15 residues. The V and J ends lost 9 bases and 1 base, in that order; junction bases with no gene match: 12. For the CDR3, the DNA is TGTGCCAGTCAGGACAGGCTGAAGGAGTCCTACGAGCAGTACTTC. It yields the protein CASQDRLKESYEQYF.

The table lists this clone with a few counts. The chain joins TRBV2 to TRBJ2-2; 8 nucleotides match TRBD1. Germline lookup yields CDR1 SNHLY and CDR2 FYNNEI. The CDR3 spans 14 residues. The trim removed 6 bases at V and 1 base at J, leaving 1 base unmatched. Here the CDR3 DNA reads TGTGCCAGCAGGGGGACAGGGAACACCGGGGAGCTGTTTTTT. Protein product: CASRGTGNTGELFF. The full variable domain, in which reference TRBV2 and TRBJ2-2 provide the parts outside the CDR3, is EPEVTQTPSHQVTQMGQEVILRCVPISNHLYFYWYRQILGQKVEFLVSFYNNEISEKSEIFDDQFSVERPDGSNFTLKIRSTKLEDSAMYFCASRGTGNTGELFFGEGSRLTVL.

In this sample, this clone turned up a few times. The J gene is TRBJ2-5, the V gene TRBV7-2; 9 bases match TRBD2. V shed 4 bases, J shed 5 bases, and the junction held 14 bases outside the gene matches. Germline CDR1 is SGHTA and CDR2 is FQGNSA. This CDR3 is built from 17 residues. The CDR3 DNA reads TGTGCCAGCAGCTCGCCACACGTAGCGGGAGTAGTTGAGACCCAGTACTTC. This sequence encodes CASSSPHVAGVVETQYF.

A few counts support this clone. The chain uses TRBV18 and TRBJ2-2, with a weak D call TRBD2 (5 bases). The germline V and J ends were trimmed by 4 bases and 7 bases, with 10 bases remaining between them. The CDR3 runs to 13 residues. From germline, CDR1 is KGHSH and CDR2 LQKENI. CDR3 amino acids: CASSRLEGGELFF. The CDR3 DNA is TGTGCCAGCTCACGACTTGAGGGCGGGGAGCTGTTTTTT.

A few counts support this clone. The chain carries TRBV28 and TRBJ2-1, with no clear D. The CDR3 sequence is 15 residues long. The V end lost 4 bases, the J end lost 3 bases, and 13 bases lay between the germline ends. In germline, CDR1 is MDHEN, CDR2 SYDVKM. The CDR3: CASSSVQSFYNEQFF. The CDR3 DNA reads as TGTGCCAGCAGTTCCGTGCAAAGCTTCTACAATGAGCAGTTCTTC.

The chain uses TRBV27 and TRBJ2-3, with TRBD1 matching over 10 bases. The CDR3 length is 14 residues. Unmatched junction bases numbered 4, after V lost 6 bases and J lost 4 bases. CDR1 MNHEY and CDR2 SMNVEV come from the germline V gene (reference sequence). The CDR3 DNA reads TGTGCCAGCAGGAGACAGGGGGCGGCAGATACGCAGTATTTT. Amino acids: CASRRQGAADTQYF.

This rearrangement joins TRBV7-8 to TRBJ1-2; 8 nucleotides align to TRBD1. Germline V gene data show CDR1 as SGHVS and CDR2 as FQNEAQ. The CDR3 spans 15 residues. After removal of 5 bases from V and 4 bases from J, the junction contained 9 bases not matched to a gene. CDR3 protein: CASSGRTGKGYGYTF. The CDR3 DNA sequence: TGTGCCAGCAGCGGACGGACAGGGAAGGGCTATGGCTACACCTTC.

CDR3 nucleotide sequence: TGTGCCAGCAGCCAGCAGGGCGCCAATCAGCCCCAGCATTTT. This encodes CASSQQGANQPQHF. This chain connects TRBV16 to TRBJ1-5, with D perhaps matching TRBD1 (5 bases). The CDR3 is 14 residues long. V was cut by 3 bases and J by 3 bases, with 9 bases left in between. The germline V gene encodes CDR1 KGHSY and CDR2 FQNENV.

This chain's CDR3 is CASSLRTSGINYEQYF. The CDR3 bases are TGTGCCAGCAGTTTAAGGACTAGCGGAATAAACTACGAGCAGTACTTC. V and J are TRBV27 and TRBJ2-7; TRBD2 agrees at 10 bases. The CDR3 has 16 amino acids. Trimming at V came to 2 bases and at J to 3 bases, leaving 7 bases not matched to a gene. Germline lookup yields CDR1 MNHEY and CDR2 SMNVEV (reference sequence).

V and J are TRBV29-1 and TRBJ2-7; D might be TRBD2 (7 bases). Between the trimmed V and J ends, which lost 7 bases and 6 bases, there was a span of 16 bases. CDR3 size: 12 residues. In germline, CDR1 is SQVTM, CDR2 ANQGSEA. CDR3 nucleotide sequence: TGCAGCGCCGTCGGGGGGCGCAGCGAGCAGTACTTC. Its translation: CSAVGGRSEQYF.

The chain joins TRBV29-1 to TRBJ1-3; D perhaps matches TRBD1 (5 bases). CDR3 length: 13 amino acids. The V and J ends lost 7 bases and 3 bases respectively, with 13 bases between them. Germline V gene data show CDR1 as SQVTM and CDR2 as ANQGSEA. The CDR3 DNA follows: TGCAGCGCCGGGGGGGGAATTGGAAACACCATATATTTT. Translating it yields CSAGGGIGNTIYF.

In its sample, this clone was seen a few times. DNA for the CDR3: TGTGCCAGCAGTTCAAACGCGGGACAGTCCTACGAGCAGTACTTC. Amino acids: CASSSNAGQSYEQYF. The rearrangement links TRBV28 to TRBJ2-7; TRBD1 might be the D (7 bases). The V end was cut by 4 bases, the J end by 1 base, with 14 bases between. Germline CDR1 is MDHEN and CDR2 is SYDVKM. This CDR3 contains 15 residues.

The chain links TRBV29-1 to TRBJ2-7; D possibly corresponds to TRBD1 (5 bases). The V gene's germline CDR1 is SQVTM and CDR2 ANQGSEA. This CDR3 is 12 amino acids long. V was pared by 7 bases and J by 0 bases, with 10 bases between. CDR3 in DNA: TGCAGCGGGGCGGACAACTCCTACGAGCAGTACTTC. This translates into CSGADNSYEQYF.

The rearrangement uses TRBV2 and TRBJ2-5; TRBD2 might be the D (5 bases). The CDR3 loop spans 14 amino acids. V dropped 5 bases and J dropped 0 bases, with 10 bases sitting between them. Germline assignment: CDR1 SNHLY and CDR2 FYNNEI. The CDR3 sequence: CASSFKADQETQYF. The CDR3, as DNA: TGTGCCAGCAGTTTTAAAGCGGACCAAGAGACCCAGTACTTC. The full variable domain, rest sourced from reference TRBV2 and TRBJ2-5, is EPEVTQTPSHQVTQMGQEVILRCVPISNHLYFYWYRQILGQKVEFLVSFYNNEISEKSEIFDDQFSVERPDGSNFTLKIRSTKLEDSAMYFCASSFKADQETQYFGPGTRLLVL.

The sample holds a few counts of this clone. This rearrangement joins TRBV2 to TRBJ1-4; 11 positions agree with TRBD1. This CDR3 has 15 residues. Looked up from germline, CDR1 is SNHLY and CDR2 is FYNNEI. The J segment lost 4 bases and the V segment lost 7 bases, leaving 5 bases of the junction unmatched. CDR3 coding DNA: TGTGCCAGCACCGGACAGGGGGCGTTTAATGAAAAACTGTTTTTT. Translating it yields CASTGQGAFNEKLFF.

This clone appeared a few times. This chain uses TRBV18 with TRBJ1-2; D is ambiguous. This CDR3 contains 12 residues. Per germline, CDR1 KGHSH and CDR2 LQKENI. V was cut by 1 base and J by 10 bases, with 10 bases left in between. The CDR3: CASSPLTEYYTF. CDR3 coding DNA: TGTGCCAGCTCACCACTTACGGAGTACTACACCTTC.

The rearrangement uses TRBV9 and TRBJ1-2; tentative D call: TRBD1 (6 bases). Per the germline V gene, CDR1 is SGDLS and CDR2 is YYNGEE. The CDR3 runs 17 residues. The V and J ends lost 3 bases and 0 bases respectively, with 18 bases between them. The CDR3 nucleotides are TGTGCCAGCAGCGGCTTACCTACAGGGCGTCCTAACTATGGCTACACCTTC. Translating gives CASSGLPTGRPNYGYTF. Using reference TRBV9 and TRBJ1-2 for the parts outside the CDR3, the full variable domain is DSGVTQTPKHLITATGQRVTLRCSPRSGDLSVYWYQQSLDQGLQFLIQYYNGEERAKGNILERFSAQQFPDLHSELNLSSLELGDSALYFCASSGLPTGRPNYGYTFGSGTRLTVV.

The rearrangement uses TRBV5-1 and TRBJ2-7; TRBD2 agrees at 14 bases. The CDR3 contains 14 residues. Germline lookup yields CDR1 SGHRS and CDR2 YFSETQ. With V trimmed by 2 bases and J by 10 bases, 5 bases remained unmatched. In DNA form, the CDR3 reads TGCGCCAGCAGCTTCGGACTAGCGGGAGGAAAACAGTACTTC. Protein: CASSFGLAGGKQYF.

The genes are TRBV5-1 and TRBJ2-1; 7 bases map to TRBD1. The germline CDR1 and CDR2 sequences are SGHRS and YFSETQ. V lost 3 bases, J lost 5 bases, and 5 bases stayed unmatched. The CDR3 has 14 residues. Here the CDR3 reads CASSSGQPNNEQFF. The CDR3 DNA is TGCGCCAGCAGCTCGGGACAGCCGAACAATGAGCAGTTCTTC.

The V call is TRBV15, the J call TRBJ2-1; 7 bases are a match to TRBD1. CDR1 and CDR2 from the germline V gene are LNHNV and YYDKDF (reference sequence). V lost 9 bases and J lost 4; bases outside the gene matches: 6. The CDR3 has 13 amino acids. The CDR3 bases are TGTGCCACGCGGGTACAGGGGTACAATGAGCAGTTCTTC. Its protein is CATRVQGYNEQFF.

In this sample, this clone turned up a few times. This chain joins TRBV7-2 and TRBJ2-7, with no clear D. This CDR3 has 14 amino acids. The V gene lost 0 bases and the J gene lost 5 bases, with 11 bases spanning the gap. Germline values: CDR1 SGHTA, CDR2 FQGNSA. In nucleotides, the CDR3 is TGTGCCAGCAGCTTAGCGCTAGAAGCTCACGAGCAGTACTTC. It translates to CASSLALEAHEQYF.

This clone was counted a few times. The CDR3 nucleotides read TGTGCCAGCAGCTCAGGGCGGACTAGCGGGAGTGTTAATGAGCAGTTCTTC. Its protein product is CASSSGRTSGSVNEQFF. The chain carries TRBV7-3 and TRBJ2-1, with 13 bases identical to TRBD2. Germline V gene sequence: CDR1 SGHTA, CDR2 FQGTGA. The CDR3 totals 17 residues. After removal of 4 bases from V and 7 bases from J, the junction contained 10 bases not matched to a gene.